This T cell receptor beta chain originates from a study of T cells in Graves' hyperthyroidism and ophthalmopathy. Study observations and caveats: Ophthalmopathy was model-predicted a median roughly six months pre-onset.

This clonotype came up a few times. Its matching antigen is unknown. Germline V gene data show CDR1 as DFQATT and CDR2 as SNEGSKA (reference sequence). Trimming took 0 bases from V and 0 from J, leaving 9 bases between them. This CDR3 region has 14 residues. Amplification yielded TCR beta CDR3 regions, with RNA transcripts as the source. HTBI primers were employed in a first-round RT-PCR of the TCR CDR3. One entry per CDR3 protein results from TCRdb running MiXCR on the multiplex PCR reads. The table shows some 420,000 distinct CDR3 sequences, with 12% to 15% occurring only once. Newly diagnosed hyperthyroidism, duration under 2 months, in patients aged 18 to 65.

The genes are TRBV20-1 and TRBJ2-7, with a tentative D call TRBD2 (5 bases). The sample taken for sequencing was blood. The sequence derives from a young woman with Graves' hyperthyroidism. CDR3 bases: TGCAGTGCTAGAGATCCGGCGGGCTCCTACGAGCAGTACTTC. Translating gives CSARDPAGSYEQYF.